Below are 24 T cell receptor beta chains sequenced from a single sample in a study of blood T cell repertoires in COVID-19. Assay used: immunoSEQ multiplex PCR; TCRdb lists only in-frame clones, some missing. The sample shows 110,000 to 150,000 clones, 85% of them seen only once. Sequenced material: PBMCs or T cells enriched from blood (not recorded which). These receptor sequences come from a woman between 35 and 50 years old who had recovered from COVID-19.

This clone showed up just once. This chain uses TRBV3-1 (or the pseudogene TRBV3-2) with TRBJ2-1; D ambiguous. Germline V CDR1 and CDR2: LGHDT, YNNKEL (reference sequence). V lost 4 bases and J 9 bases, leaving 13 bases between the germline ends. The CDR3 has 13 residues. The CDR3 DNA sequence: TGTGCCAGCAGCCTAGAGAGAGGCGGTGAGCAGTTCTTC. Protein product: CASSLERGGEQFF.

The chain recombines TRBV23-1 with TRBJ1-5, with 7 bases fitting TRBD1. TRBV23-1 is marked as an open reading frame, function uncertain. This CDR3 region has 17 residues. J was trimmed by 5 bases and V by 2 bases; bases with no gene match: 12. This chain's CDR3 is CASSQGRGTAGYQPQHF. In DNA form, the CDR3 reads TGCGCCAGCAGTCAAGGCAGGGGGACAGCGGGTTATCAGCCCCAGCATTTT.

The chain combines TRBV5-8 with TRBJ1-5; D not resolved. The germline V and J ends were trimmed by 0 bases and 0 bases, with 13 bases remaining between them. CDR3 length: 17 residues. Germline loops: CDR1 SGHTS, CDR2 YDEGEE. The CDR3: CASSLAGKAYSNQPQHF. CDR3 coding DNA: TGTGCCAGCAGCTTGGCCGGGAAGGCCTATAGCAATCAGCCCCAGCATTTT.

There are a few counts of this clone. CDR3 in DNA: TGTGCCAGTTCAAACTACGTGTCCGAGCAGTACTTC. Its protein is CASSNYVSEQYF. This chain joins TRBV6-5 and TRBJ2-7; D is undetermined. The CDR3 has 12 residues. V lost 9 bases and J lost 6, with 15 bases in between. CDR1 is MNHEY and CDR2 is SVGAGI in the germline V gene.

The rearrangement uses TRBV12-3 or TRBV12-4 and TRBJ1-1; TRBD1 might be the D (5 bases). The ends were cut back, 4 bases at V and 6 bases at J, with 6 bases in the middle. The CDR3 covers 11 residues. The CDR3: CASSSGPEAFF. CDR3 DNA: TGTGCCAGCAGTTCAGGGCCTGAAGCTTTCTTT.

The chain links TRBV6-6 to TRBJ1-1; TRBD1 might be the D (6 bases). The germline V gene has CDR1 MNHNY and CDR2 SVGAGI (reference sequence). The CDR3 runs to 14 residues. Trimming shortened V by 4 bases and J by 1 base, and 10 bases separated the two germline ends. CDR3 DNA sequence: TGTGCCAGCAGTTCAGGGGTTGGGAACACTGAAGCTTTCTTT. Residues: CASSSGVGNTEAFF.

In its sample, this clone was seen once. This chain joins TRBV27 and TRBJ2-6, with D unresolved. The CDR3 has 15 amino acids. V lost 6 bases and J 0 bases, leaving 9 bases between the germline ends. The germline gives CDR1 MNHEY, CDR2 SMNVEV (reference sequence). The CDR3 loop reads CASSPASSGANVLTF. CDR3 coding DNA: TGTGCCAGCAGCCCCGCTAGCTCTGGGGCCAACGTCCTGACTTTC.

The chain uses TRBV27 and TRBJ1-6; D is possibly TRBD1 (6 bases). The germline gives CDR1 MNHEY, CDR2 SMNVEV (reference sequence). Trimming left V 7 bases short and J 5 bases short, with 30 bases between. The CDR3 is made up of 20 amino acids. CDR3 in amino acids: CASTAVMRGGPLQNNSPLHF. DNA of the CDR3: TGTGCCAGCACAGCGGTAATGAGGGGGGGTCCCCTCCAGAATAATTCACCCCTCCACTTT.

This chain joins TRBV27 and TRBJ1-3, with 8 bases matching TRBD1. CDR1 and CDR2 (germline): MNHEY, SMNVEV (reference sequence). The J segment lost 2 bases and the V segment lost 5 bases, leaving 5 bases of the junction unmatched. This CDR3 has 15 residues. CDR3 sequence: CASSRDRGAGNTIYF. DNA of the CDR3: TGTGCCAGCAGTCGCGACAGGGGTGCTGGAAACACCATATATTTT.

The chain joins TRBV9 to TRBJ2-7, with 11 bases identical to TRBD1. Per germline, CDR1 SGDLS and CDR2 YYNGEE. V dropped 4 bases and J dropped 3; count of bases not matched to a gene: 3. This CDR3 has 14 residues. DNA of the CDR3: TGTGCCAGCAGCCTCGGGACAGGGGGCTACGAGCAGTACTTC. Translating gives CASSLGTGGYEQYF.

Here the CDR3 DNA reads TGTGCCATCAGGACCGGGACAGATAACACCGGGGAGCTGTTTTTT. Amino acid sequence: CAIRTGTDNTGELFF. V usage is TRBV10-3 and J usage is TRBJ2-2; TRBD1 aligns across 7 bases. The CDR3 totals 15 residues. Per germline, CDR1 ENHRY and CDR2 SYGVKD. V shed 6 bases, J shed 2 bases, and the junction held 6 bases outside the gene matches.

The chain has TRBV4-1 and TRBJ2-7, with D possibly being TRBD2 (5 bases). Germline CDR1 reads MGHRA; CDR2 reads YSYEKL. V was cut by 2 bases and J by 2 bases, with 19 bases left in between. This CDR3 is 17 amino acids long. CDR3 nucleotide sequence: TGCGCCAGCAGCCAAAAAGTTGGACTGACGACAACCTACGAGCAGTACTTC. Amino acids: CASSQKVGLTTTYEQYF.

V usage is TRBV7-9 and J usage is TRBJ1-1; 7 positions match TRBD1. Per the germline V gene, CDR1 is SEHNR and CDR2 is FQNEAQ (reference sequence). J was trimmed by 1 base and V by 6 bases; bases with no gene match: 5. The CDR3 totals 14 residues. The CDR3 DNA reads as TGTGCCAGCAGTTCAGGACAGGCGAACACTGAAGCTTTCTTT. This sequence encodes CASSSGQANTEAFF.

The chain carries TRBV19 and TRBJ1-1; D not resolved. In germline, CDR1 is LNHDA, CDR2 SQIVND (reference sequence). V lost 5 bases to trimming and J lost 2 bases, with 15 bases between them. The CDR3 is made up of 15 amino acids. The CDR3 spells CASSFLPTGNTEAFF. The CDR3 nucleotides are TGTGCCAGTAGTTTCCTCCCTACCGGTAACACTGAAGCTTTCTTT.

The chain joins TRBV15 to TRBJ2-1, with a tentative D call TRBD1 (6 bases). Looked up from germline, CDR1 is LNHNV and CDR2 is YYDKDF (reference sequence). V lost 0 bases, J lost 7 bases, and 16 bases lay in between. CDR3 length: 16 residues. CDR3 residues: CATSRDPGAPTNEQFF. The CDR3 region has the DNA TGTGCCACCAGCAGAGACCCAGGGGCCCCCACTAATGAGCAGTTCTTC.

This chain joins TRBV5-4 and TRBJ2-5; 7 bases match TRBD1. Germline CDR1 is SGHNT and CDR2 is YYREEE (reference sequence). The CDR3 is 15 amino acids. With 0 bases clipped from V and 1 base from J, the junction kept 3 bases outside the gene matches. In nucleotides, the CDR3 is TGTGCCAGCAGCTTGGGACAGGGCCTCCAAGAGACCCAGTACTTC. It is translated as CASSLGQGLQETQYF.

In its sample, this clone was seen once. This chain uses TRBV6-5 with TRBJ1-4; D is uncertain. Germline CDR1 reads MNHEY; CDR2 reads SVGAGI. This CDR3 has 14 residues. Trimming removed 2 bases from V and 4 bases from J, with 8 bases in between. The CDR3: CASSYRGSNEKLFF. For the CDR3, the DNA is TGTGCCAGCAGTTACCGGGGAAGTAATGAAAAACTGTTTTTT.

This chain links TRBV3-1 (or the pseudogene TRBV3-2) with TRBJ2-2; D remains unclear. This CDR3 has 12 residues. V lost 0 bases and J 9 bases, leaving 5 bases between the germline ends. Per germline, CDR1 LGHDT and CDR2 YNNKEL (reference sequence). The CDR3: CASSQERWELFF. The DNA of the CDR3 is TGTGCCAGCAGCCAAGAGCGGTGGGAGCTGTTTTTT.

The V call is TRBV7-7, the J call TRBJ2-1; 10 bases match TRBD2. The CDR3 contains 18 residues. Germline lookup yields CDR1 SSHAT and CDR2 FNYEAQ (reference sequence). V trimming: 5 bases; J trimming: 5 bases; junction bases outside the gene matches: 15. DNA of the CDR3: TGTGCCAGCAGCGCGGGACTAGCGCAAGATCTAGGGCACAATGAGCAGTTCTTC. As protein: CASSAGLAQDLGHNEQFF.

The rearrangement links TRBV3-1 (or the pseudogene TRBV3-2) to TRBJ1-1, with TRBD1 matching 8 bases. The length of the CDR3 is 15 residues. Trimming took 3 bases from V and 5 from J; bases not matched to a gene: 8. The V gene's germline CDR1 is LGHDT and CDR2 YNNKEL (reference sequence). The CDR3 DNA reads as TGTGCCAGCAGCCATAAGCCAGGGGGCGGGACTGAAGCTTTCTTT. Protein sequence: CASSHKPGGGTEAFF.

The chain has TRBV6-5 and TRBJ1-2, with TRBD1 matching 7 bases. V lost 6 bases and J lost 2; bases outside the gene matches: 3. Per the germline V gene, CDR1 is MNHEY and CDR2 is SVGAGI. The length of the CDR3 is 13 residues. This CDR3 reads CASRRDSNYGYTF. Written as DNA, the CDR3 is TGTGCCAGCAGGAGGGACAGCAACTATGGCTACACCTTC.

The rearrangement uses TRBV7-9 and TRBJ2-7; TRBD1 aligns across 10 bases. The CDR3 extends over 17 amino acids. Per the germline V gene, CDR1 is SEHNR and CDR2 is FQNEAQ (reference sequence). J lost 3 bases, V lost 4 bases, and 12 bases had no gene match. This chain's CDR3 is CASSSEIPGTGDYEQYF. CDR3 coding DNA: TGTGCCAGCAGCTCAGAAATCCCGGGGACAGGGGACTACGAGCAGTACTTC. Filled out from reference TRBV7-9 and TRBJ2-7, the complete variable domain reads DTGVSQNPRHKITKRGQNVTFRCDPISEHNRLYWYRQTLGQGPEFLTYFQNEAQLEKSRLLSDRFSAERPKGSFSTLEIQRTEQGDSAMYLCASSSEIPGTGDYEQYFGPGTRLTVT.

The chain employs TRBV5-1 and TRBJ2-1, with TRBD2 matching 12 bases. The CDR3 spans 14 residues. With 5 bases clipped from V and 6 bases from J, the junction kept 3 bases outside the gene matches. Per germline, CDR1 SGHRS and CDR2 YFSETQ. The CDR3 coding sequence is TGCGCCAGCAGTCCTAGCGGGAGGGGCAATGAGCAGTTCTTC. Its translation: CASSPSGRGNEQFF. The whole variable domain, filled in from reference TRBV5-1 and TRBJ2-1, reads KAGVTQTPRYLIKTRGQQVTLSCSPISGHRSVSWYQQTPGQGLQFLFEYFSETQRNKGNFPGRFSGRQFSNSRSEMNVSTLELGDSALYLCASSPSGRGNEQFFGPGTRLTVL.

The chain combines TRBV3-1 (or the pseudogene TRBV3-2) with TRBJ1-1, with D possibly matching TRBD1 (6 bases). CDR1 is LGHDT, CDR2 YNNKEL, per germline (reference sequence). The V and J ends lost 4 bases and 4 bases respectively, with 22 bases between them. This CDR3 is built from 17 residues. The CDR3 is CASSLTGSRVESTEAFF. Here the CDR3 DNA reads TGTGCCAGCAGCCTAACAGGGTCGCGAGTCGAAAGCACTGAAGCTTTCTTT.